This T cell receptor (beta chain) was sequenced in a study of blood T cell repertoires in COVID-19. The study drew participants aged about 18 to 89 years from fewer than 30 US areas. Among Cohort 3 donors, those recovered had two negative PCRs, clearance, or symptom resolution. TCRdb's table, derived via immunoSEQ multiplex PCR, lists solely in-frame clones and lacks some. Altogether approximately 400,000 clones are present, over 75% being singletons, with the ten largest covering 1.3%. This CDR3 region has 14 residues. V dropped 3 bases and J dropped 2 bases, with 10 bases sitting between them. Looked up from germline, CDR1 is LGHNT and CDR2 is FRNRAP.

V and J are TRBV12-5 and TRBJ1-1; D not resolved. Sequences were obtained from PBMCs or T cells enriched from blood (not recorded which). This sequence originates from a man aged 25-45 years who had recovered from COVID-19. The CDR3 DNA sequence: TGTGCTAGTGGTTTTGGAGGGTCCAACACTGAAGCTTTCTTT. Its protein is CASGFGGSNTEAFF.